The sequence of this TCR beta chain was determined in a study of T cell responses to AZD1222 COVID-19 vaccine. Of note for this clone: Its antigen remains unidentified.

Study-level results: Repertoire sampling happened only post peak T cell response.

Clones were read by immunoSEQ multiplex PCR, and TCRdb kept only the in-frame ones, dropping some. The data show 120,000 to 150,000 clones, with approximately 90% seen just once and around 3.6% held by the top ten. This receptor was identified in an adult in good health. This material consisted of peripheral blood, taken on day 0 of AZD1222 vaccination.

The CDR3 DNA is TGCGCCAGCAACCCCGGGACTAGCGGGATCTACGAGCAGTACTTC. Protein: CASNPGTSGIYEQYF. The V and J genes are TRBV5-1 and TRBJ2-7; 13 bases agree with TRBD2. This CDR3 has 15 residues. Germline-derived CDR1 and CDR2 are SGHRS and YFSETQ. The V and J ends lost 6 bases and 3 bases, in that order; junction bases with no gene match: 6.